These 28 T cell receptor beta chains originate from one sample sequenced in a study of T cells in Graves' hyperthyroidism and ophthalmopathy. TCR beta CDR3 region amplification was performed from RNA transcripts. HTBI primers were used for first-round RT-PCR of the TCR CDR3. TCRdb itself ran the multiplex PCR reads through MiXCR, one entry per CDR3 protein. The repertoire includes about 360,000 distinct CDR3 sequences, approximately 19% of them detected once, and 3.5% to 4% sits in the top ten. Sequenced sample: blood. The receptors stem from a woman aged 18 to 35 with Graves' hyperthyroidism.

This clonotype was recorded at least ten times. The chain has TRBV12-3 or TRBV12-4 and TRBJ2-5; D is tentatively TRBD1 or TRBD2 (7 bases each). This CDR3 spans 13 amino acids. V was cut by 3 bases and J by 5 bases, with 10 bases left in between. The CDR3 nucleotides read TGTGCCAGCAGTTTTCAGGGGGGGGAGACCCAGTACTTC. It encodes CASSFQGGETQYF.

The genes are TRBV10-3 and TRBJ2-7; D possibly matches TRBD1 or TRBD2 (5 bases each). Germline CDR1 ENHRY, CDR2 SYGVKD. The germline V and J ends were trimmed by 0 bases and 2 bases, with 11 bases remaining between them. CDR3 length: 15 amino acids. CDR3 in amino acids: CAISESGVRTYEQYF. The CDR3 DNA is TGTGCCATCAGTGAGTCGGGGGTAAGAACCTACGAGCAGTACTTC.

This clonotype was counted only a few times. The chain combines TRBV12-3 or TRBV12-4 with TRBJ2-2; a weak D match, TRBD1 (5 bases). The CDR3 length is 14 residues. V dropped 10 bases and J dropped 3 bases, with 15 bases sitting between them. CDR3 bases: TGTGCCACCCGGGCAGGGCGCGACACCGGGGAGCTGTTTTTT. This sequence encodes CATRAGRDTGELFF.

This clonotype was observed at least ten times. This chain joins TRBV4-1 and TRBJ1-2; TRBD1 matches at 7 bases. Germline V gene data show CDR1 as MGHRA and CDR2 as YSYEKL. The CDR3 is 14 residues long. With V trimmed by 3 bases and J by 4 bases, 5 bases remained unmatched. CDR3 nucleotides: TGCGCCAGCAGCCAGGCGGACAGGTCCTATGGCTACACCTTC. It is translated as CASSQADRSYGYTF.

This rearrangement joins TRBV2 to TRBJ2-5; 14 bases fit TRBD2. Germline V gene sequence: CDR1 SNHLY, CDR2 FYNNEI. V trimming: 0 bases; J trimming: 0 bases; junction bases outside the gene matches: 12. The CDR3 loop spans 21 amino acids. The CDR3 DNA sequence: TGTGCCAGCAGTGAAGCCCTGACTAGCGGGAGGGGAGGTGGCTACCAAGAGACCCAGTACTTC. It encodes CASSEALTSGRGGGYQETQYF.

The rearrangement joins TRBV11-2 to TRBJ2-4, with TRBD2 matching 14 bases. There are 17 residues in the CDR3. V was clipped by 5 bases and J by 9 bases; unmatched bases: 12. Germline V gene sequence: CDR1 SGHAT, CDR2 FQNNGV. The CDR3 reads CASSPGTSGGAWGIQYF. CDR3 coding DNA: TGTGCCAGCAGCCCGGGGACTAGCGGGGGCGCGTGGGGCATTCAGTACTTC. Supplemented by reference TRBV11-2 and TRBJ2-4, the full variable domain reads EAGVAQSPRYKIIEKRQSVAFWCNPISGHATLYWYQQILGQGPKLLIQFQNNGVVDDSQLPKDRFSAERLKGVDSTLKIQPAKLEDSAVYLCASSPGTSGGAWGIQYFGAGTRLSVL.

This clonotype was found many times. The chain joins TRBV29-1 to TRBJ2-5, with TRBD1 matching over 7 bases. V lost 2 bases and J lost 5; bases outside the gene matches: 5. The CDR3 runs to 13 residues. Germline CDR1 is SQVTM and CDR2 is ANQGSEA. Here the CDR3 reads CSVELTGLETQYF. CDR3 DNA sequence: TGCAGCGTTGAACTGACAGGGCTGGAGACCCAGTACTTC.

The CDR3 reads CSAPKGGRTQETQYF. CDR3 in DNA: TGCAGTGCACCCAAGGGGGGGCGGACCCAAGAGACCCAGTACTTC. V gene TRBV20-1 combines with J gene TRBJ2-5; TRBD2 is a possible D gene (7 bases). The CDR3 extends over 15 amino acids. The germline CDR1 and CDR2 sequences are DFQATT and SNEGSKA (reference sequence). Trimming took off 6 bases at V and 1 base at J, with 18 bases between the two ends.

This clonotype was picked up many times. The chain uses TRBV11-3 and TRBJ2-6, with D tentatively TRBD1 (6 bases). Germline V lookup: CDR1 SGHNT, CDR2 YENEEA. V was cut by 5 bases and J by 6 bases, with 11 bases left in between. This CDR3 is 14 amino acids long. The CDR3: CASSASGEANVLTF. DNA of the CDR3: TGTGCCAGCAGCGCCTCAGGGGAGGCCAACGTCCTGACTTTC.

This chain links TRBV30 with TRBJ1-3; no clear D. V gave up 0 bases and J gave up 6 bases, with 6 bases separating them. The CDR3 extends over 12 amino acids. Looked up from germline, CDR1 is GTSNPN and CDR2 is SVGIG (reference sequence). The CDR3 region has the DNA TGTGCCTGGAGTGTAGGTATAAACACCATATATTTT. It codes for CAWSVGINTIYF.

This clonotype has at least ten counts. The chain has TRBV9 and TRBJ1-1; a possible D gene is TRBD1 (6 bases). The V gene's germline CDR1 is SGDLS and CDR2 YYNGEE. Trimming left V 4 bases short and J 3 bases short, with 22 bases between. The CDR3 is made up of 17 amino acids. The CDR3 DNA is TGTGCCAGCAGCTCAATTCCCGGGGGGCCTCGGGACACTGAAGCTTTCTTT. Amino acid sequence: CASSSIPGGPRDTEAFF.

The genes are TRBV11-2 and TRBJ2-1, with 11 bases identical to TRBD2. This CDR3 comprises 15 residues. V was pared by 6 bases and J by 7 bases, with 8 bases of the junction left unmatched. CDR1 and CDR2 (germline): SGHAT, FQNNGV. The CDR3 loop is CASRSGLAGLNEQFF. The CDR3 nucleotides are TGTGCCAGCAGATCCGGACTAGCGGGTCTTAATGAGCAGTTCTTC.

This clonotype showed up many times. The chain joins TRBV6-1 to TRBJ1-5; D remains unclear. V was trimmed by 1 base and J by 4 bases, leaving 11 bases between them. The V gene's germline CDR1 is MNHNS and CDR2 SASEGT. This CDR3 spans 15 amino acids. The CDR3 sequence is CASSEGPAGNQPQHF. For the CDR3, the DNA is TGTGCCAGCAGTGAAGGCCCTGCGGGTAATCAGCCCCAGCATTTT.

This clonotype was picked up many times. The CDR3 DNA sequence: TGTGCCAGCAGCTTAGGAGGGGGGTGGGAAAGAGACACCGGGGAGCTGTTTTTT. The encoded protein is CASSLGGGWERDTGELFF. The chain carries TRBV11-2 and TRBJ2-2; D may correspond to TRBD1 or TRBD2 (6 bases each). This CDR3 is built from 18 residues. Trimming cost V 1 base and J 3 bases, with 18 bases left between them. Per germline, CDR1 SGHAT and CDR2 FQNNGV.

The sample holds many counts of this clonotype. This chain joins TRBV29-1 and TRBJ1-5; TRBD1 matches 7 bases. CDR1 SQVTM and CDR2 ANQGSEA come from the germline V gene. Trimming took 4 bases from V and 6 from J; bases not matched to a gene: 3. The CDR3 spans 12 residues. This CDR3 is CSVATGAQPQHF. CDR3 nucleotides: TGCAGCGTTGCAACAGGGGCTCAGCCCCAGCATTTT.

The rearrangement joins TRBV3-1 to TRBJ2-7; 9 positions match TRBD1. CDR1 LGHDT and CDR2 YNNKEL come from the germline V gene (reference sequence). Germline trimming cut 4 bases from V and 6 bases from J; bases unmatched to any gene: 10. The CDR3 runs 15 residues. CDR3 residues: CASSLAGTGSPEQYF. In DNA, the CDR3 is TGTGCCAGCAGCCTCGCCGGGACAGGGTCCCCCGAGCAGTACTTC.

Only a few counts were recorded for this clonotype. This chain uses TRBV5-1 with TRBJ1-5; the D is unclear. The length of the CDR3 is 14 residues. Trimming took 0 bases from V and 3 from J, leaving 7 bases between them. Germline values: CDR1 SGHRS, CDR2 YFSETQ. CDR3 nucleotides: TGCGCCAGCAGCTTGGGGAGTCTCAATCAGCCCCAGCATTTT. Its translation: CASSLGSLNQPQHF. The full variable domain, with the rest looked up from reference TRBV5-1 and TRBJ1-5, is KAGVTQTPRYLIKTRGQQVTLSCSPISGHRSVSWYQQTPGQGLQFLFEYFSETQRNKGNFPGRFSGRQFSNSRSEMNVSTLELGDSALYLCASSLGSLNQPQHFGDGTRLSIL.

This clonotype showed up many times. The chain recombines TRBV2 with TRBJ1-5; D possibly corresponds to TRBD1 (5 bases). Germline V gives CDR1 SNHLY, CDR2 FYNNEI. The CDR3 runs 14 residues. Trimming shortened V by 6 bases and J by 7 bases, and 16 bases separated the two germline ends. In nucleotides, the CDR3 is TGTGCCAGCAGGGCAACAGGTCTGGAGCAGCCCCAGCATTTT. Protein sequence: CASRATGLEQPQHF.

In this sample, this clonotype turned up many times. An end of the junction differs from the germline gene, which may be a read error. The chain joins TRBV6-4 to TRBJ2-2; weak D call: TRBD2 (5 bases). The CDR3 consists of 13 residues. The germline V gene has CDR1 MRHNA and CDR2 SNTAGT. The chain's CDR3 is CASSEGDTGEPFF. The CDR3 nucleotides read TGTGCCAGCAGTGAGGGCGACACCGGGGAGCCGTTTTTT.

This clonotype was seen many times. DNA for the CDR3: TGTGCCAGCATCCCCCCAAGTGTGGGGACAGTCGGCGAGCAGTACTTC. Protein product: CASIPPSVGTVGEQYF. V usage is TRBV11-1 and J usage is TRBJ2-7, with 7 bases fitting TRBD1. V shed 7 bases, J shed 6 bases, and the junction held 18 bases outside the gene matches. The CDR3 loop spans 16 amino acids. Germline lookup yields CDR1 SGHAT and CDR2 FQDESV (reference sequence).

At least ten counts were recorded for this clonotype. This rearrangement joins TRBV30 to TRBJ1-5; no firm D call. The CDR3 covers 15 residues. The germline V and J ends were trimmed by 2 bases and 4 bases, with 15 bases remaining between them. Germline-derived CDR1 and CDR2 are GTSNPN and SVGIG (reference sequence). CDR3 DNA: TGTGCCTGGAGTAGGAGACTACAAATTAATCAGCCCCAGCATTTT. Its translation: CAWSRRLQINQPQHF.

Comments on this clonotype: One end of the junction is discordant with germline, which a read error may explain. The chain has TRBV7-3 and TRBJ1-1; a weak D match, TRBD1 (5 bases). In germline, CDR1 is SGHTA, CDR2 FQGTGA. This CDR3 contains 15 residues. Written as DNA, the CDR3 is TGTGCCAGCCGCTTGGATCGACAGAGAGGGACTGAAGCTTTCTTT. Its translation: CASRLDRQRGTEAFF.

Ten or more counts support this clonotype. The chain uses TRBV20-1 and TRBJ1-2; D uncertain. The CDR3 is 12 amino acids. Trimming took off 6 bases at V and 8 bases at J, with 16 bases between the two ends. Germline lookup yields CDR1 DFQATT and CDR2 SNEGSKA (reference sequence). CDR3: CSAHRVSDGYTF. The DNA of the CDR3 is TGCAGTGCCCACCGTGTGTCGGACGGCTACACCTTC.

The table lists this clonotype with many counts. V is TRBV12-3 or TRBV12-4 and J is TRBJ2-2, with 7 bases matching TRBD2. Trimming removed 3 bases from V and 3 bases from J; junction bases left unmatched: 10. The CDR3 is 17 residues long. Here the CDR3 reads CASSFRGGGRDTGELFF. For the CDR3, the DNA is TGTGCCAGCAGTTTCCGTGGTGGGGGGAGGGACACCGGGGAGCTGTTTTTT.

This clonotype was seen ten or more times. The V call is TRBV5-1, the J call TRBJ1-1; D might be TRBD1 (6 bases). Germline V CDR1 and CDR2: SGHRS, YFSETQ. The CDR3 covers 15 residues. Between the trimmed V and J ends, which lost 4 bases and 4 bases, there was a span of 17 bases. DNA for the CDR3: TGCGCCAGCAGCCCATTCCAGGGGACTGGCACTGAAGCTTTCTTT. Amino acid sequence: CASSPFQGTGTEAFF. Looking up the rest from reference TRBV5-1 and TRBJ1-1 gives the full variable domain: KAGVTQTPRYLIKTRGQQVTLSCSPISGHRSVSWYQQTPGQGLQFLFEYFSETQRNKGNFPGRFSGRQFSNSRSEMNVSTLELGDSALYLCASSPFQGTGTEAFFGQGTRLTVV.

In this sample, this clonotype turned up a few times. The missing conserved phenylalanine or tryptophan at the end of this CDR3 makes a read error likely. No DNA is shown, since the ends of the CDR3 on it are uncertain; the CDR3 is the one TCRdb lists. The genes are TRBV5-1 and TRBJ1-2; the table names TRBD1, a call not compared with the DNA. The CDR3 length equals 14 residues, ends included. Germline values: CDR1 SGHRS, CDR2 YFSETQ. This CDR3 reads CASSPDRGGYGYAL.

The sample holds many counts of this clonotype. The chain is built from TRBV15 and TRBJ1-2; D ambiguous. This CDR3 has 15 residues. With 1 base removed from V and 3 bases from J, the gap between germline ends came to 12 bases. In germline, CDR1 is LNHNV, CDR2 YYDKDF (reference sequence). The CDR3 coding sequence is TGTGCCACCAGCAGAGTAACAGAACGCGACTATGGCTACACCTTC. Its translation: CATSRVTERDYGYTF.

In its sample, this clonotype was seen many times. As DNA, the CDR3 is TGTGCCAGCGCCCGACGGACCGTGTCCGGGGAGCTGTTTTTT. Protein: CASARRTVSGELFF. This rearrangement joins TRBV11-2 to TRBJ2-2; D unresolved. V gave up 8 bases and J gave up 6 bases, with 16 bases separating them. The CDR3 totals 14 residues. Looked up from germline, CDR1 is SGHAT and CDR2 is FQNNGV.